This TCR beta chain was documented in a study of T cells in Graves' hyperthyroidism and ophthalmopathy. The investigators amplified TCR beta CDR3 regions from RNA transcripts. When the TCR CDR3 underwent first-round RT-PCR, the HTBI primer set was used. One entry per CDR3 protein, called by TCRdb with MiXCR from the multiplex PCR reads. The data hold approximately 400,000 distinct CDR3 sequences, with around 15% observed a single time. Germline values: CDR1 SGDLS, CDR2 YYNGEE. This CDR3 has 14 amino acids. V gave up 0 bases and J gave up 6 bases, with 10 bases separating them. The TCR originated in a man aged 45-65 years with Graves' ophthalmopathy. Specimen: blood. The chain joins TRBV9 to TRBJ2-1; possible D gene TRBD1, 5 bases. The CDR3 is CASSVVWQGNEQFF. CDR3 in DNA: TGTGCCAGCAGCGTAGTTTGGCAGGGCAATGAGCAGTTCTTC.